This entry lists 30 T cell receptor beta chains sequenced from one sample in a study of cytomegalovirus exposure and HLA in healthy donors. 60 Vbeta and 13 Jbeta primers were used in PCR. TCRdb keeps only in-frame clones here, not all; method: immunoSEQ multiplex PCR. The sample contains 150,000 or so clones, 74% of which appear only once. Sequencing was carried out using PBMCs. The source is a man aged 25-45 years in good health and CMV-seronegative.

The chain combines TRBV5-1 with TRBJ1-3; TRBD1 matches 8 bases. The CDR3 contains 16 residues. The germline V gene encodes CDR1 SGHRS and CDR2 YFSETQ. V trimming: 4 bases; J trimming: 4 bases; junction bases outside the gene matches: 10. The CDR3 nucleotides read TGCGCCAGCAGCCGACAGGGGATGGACGCCGGAAACACCATATATTTT. As protein: CASSRQGMDAGNTIYF.

The chain couples TRBV25-1 to TRBJ1-5; no clear D. With 4 bases removed from V and 4 bases from J, the gap between germline ends came to 5 bases. Germline V gene sequence: CDR1 MGHDK, CDR2 SYGVNS. The CDR3 is 12 amino acids. The CDR3 DNA sequence: TGTGCCAGCAGTGGAGAAAATCAGCCCCAGCATTTT. Translated, it gives CASSGENQPQHF.

The V call is TRBV6-5, the J call TRBJ1-5; TRBD1 might be the D (5 bases). Germline CDR1 reads MNHEY; CDR2 reads SVGAGI. Trimming stripped 6 bases from V and 0 bases from J, with 12 bases between. The CDR3 is made up of 15 amino acids. Written as DNA, the CDR3 is TGTGCCAGCAGCCCGGGGGGAGGTAGCAATCAGCCCCAGCATTTT. It codes for CASSPGGGSNQPQHF.

This chain connects TRBV5-1 to TRBJ2-7; D is ambiguous. The CDR3 is 13 residues long. Trimming removed 0 bases from V and 6 bases from J, with 10 bases in between. From germline, CDR1 is SGHRS and CDR2 YFSETQ. The chain's CDR3 is CASSLGLVSEQYF. CDR3 nucleotide sequence: TGCGCCAGCAGCTTGGGGCTAGTTTCCGAGCAGTACTTC.

A word on this clone: At one end the junction does not follow the germline gene, possibly because of a read error. The chain combines TRBV18 with TRBJ1-2, with D maybe TRBD1 (6 bases). Germline assignment: CDR1 KGHSH and CDR2 LQKENI. This CDR3 is 15 amino acids long. The CDR3 nucleotides are TGTGCCAGCTCCGATCAGGGGATACAAAACTATGGCTACCCCTTC. Its protein product is CASSDQGIQNYGYPF.

This clone was detected a few times. The chain recombines TRBV5-1 with TRBJ2-3; 11 positions match TRBD2. The CDR3 totals 14 residues. CDR1 is SGHRS and CDR2 is YFSETQ in the germline V gene. The V and J ends lost 4 bases and 5 bases, in that order; junction bases with no gene match: 3. The CDR3 is CASSHGTSGDTQYF. The DNA for the CDR3 is TGCGCCAGCAGCCACGGGACTAGCGGAGATACGCAGTATTTT.

This chain's CDR3 is CASSLEIRTGYGYTF. CDR3 sequence (DNA): TGTGCCAGCAGTTTAGAGATCCGGACAGGCTATGGCTACACCTTC. The J gene is TRBJ1-2, the V gene TRBV28; 7 positions agree with TRBD1. The CDR3 is made up of 15 amino acids. Trimming took 2 bases from V and 4 from J; bases not matched to a gene: 7. Germline loops: CDR1 MDHEN, CDR2 SYDVKM.

The chain is built from TRBV7-8 and TRBJ2-1; 9 positions match TRBD1. This CDR3 is built from 13 residues. The germline gives CDR1 SGHVS, CDR2 FQNEAQ. V shed 2 bases and J 9 bases; nucleotides not matched to a gene: 2. The CDR3 sequence is CASSLRQGGEQFF. CDR3 nucleotides: TGTGCCAGCAGCTTAAGACAGGGGGGTGAGCAGTTCTTC.

V gene TRBV7-2 combines with J gene TRBJ1-2; 7 nucleotides line up with TRBD1. This CDR3 contains 14 residues. J was trimmed by 3 bases and V by 0 bases; bases with no gene match: 1. Per germline, CDR1 SGHTA and CDR2 FQGNSA. CDR3 loop: CASSLAGTDYGYTF. For the CDR3, the DNA is TGTGCCAGCAGCTTAGCCGGGACAGACTATGGCTACACCTTC.

The rearrangement uses TRBV7-2 and TRBJ2-7; D may be TRBD1 (6 bases). The CDR3 spans 15 residues. Trimming removed 4 bases at V and 2 bases at J, with 15 bases between. Germline loops: CDR1 SGHTA, CDR2 FQGNSA. The CDR3 DNA reads as TGTGCCAGCAGCTGGCCGGAGACAGGTCCCTACGAGCAGTACTTC. This encodes CASSWPETGPYEQYF.

The chain employs TRBV7-2 and TRBJ1-1; 10 nucleotides agree with TRBD1. The CDR3 covers 16 residues. Germline V gene data show CDR1 as SGHTA and CDR2 as FQGNSA. V lost 2 bases and J lost 7; bases outside the gene matches: 10. The CDR3 nucleotides are TGTGCCAGCAGCTTAATCGGGACAGGGGCCCTCGTTGAAGCTTTCTTT. This encodes CASSLIGTGALVEAFF.

The V and J genes are TRBV7-9 and TRBJ2-2; the match to TRBD1 covers 8 bases. The CDR3 sequence is 14 residues long. V was pared by 5 bases and J by 9 bases, with 8 bases of the junction left unmatched. Germline assignment: CDR1 SEHNR and CDR2 FQNEAQ (reference sequence). DNA for the CDR3: TGTGCCAGCAGCCCAACCGACAGGGGTAGGGAGCTGTTTTTT. It yields the protein CASSPTDRGRELFF. The full variable domain, rest sourced from reference TRBV7-9 and TRBJ2-2, is DTGVSQNPRHKITKRGQNVTFRCDPISEHNRLYWYRQTLGQGPEFLTYFQNEAQLEKSRLLSDRFSAERPKGSFSTLEIQRTEQGDSAMYLCASSPTDRGRELFFGEGSRLTVL.

V is TRBV5-1 and J is TRBJ2-2; tentative D call: TRBD2 (6 bases). This CDR3 has 15 residues. Germline V gene data show CDR1 as SGHRS and CDR2 as YFSETQ. V shed 0 bases and J shed 5 bases, with 11 bases lying between them. The CDR3 loop is CASSLDVTSTGELFF. The CDR3 coding sequence is TGCGCCAGCAGCTTGGACGTGACTAGTACCGGGGAGCTGTTTTTT.

By sample fraction, this clone is medium-sized. This specimen includes other DNA sequences encoding the same CDR3. The chain employs TRBV27 and TRBJ2-1; D possibly corresponds to TRBD1 (7 bases). Germline loops: CDR1 MNHEY, CDR2 SMNVEV (reference sequence). V was cut by 4 bases and J by 7 bases, with 23 bases left in between. CDR3 length: 17 amino acids. The CDR3 loop reads CASSSSGGSLILNEQFF. The CDR3 nucleotides read TGTGCCAGCAGTTCCTCAGGGGGGAGTCTGATCTTAAATGAGCAGTTCTTC.

This clone was detected a few times. At one boundary the junction diverges from the germline segment, which might be a read error. The rearrangement uses TRBV7-8 and TRBJ1-1; unclear D gene. The CDR3 length is 17 residues. Germline values: CDR1 SGHVS, CDR2 FQNEAQ. This chain's CDR3 is CASSLAGYAGENTEAFF. Here the CDR3 DNA reads TGTGCCAGCAGCTTAGCTGGGTACGCTGGGGAGAACACTGAAGCCTTCTTT.

This clone occurred a few times. The chain joins TRBV19 to TRBJ1-1, with D maybe TRBD1 (6 bases). In germline, CDR1 is LNHDA, CDR2 SQIVND (reference sequence). The CDR3 extends over 13 amino acids. Trimming cost V 7 bases and J 1 base, with 10 bases left between them. The CDR3 sequence: CASMGQSNTEAFF. CDR3 bases: TGTGCCAGTATGGGACAATCGAACACTGAAGCTTTCTTT.

The genes are TRBV15 and TRBJ2-5, with a possible D match to TRBD2 (6 bases). The J call may be in error: the DNA end matches TRBJ2-7 better. CDR3 size: 15 residues. Germline CDR1 LNHNV, CDR2 YYDKDF (reference sequence). The CDR3 loop reads CATSTTAGLSYEQYF. For the CDR3, the DNA is TGTGCCACCAGCACCACGGCGGGGCTATCCTACGAGCAGTACTTC.

V gene TRBV7-2 combines with J gene TRBJ1-6, with 7 nucleotides matching TRBD1. Trimming cost V 5 bases and J 7 bases; bases outside gene matches: 8. The CDR3 totals 15 residues. Germline lookup yields CDR1 SGHTA and CDR2 FQGNSA. CDR3 loop: CASSVDRVGNSPLHF. The CDR3, as DNA: TGTGCCAGCAGCGTAGACAGGGTTGGAAATTCACCCCTCCACTTT.

A single count supports this clone. This CDR3 is also generated by other DNA sequences in the sample. The chain uses TRBV2 and TRBJ2-1, with 8 bases matching TRBD1. The CDR3 is made up of 13 amino acids. Germline V lookup: CDR1 SNHLY, CDR2 FYNNEI. J was trimmed by 2 bases and V by 8 bases; bases with no gene match: 2. Here the CDR3 DNA reads TGTGCCAGCGGACAGGGTGCCTACAATGAGCAGTTCTTC. It specifies CASGQGAYNEQFF.

The rearrangement joins TRBV11-2 to TRBJ2-2; a possible D gene is TRBD1 (6 bases). V lost 4 bases and J 5 bases, leaving 8 bases between the germline ends. The V gene's germline CDR1 is SGHAT and CDR2 FQNNGV. This CDR3 has 13 amino acids. The CDR3 loop reads CASSSRGTGELFF. The CDR3 DNA reads as TGTGCCAGCAGCTCCAGGGGTACCGGGGAGCTGTTTTTT.

The chain couples TRBV10-2 to TRBJ2-7; 7 nucleotides match TRBD2. The V segment lost 4 bases and the J segment 5 bases; nucleotides outside the gene matches: 5. Looked up from germline, CDR1 is WSHSY and CDR2 is SAAADI. The CDR3 has 13 residues. CDR3 loop: CASSAGGFNEQYF. The CDR3 DNA is TGCGCCAGCAGTGCGGGGGGATTCAACGAGCAGTACTTC.

The CDR3 DNA follows: TGTGCCAGCAGCACCCAGGGGGGCAACGAGCAGTACTTC. Translated: CASSTQGGNEQYF. The chain combines TRBV5-4 with TRBJ2-5; TRBD1 might be the D (7 bases). The DNA end is a closer match to TRBJ2-7, so the J assignment may be wrong. Germline V CDR1 and CDR2: SGHNT, YYREEE (reference sequence). The CDR3 is made up of 13 amino acids.

This chain uses TRBV29-1 with TRBJ1-1; no firm D call. V was trimmed by 3 bases and J by 10 bases, leaving 9 bases between them. Germline assignment: CDR1 SQVTM and CDR2 ANQGSEA. There are 10 residues in the CDR3. CDR3 coding DNA: TGCAGCGTTGACAGTGACTTAGCTTTCTTT. As protein: CSVDSDLAFF.

J is TRBJ2-7 and V is TRBV15, with D uncertain. Per germline, CDR1 LNHNV and CDR2 YYDKDF (reference sequence). The CDR3 consists of 12 residues. V gave up 3 bases and J gave up 7 bases, with 10 bases separating them. The CDR3 is CATSRGPGEQYF. CDR3 sequence (DNA): TGTGCCACCAGCAGGGGCCCTGGGGAGCAGTACTTC. Filled out from reference TRBV15 and TRBJ2-7, the complete variable domain reads DAMVIQNPRYQVTQFGKPVTLSCSQTLNHNVMYWYQQKSSQAPKLLFHYYDKDFNNEADTPDNFQSRRPNTSFCFLDIRSPGLGDTAMYLCATSRGPGEQYFGPGTRLTVT.

The chain recombines TRBV5-1 with TRBJ2-7; 9 nucleotides match TRBD1. The CDR3 is 16 residues long. Germline V CDR1 and CDR2: SGHRS, YFSETQ. J gave up 3 bases and V 1 base, and 8 bases lay outside the gene matches. Here the CDR3 reads CASSLSPGQGIYEQYF. CDR3 DNA: TGCGCCAGCAGCTTGTCCCCGGGACAGGGAATCTACGAGCAGTACTTC.

The rearrangement joins TRBV27 to TRBJ2-5; 7 positions agree with TRBD1. V lost 0 bases and J lost 2; bases outside the gene matches: 3. The length of the CDR3 is 15 residues. The V gene's germline CDR1 is MNHEY and CDR2 SMNVEV (reference sequence). The CDR3 nucleotides are TGTGCCAGCAGTTTATCGTGGGGACAGCAAGAGACCCAGTACTTC. This gives the protein CASSLSWGQQETQYF.

The V gene is TRBV18, the J gene TRBJ2-7; D might be TRBD2 (5 bases). The CDR3 is 13 amino acids. V dropped 2 bases and J dropped 3 bases, with 8 bases sitting between them. Germline V gene lookup returns CDR1 KGHSH and CDR2 LQKENI. Here the CDR3 reads CASSPGEIYEQYF. DNA of the CDR3: TGTGCCAGCTCACCAGGGGAGATCTACGAGCAGTACTTC.

The rearrangement links TRBV27 to TRBJ2-5; tentative D call: TRBD1 (5 bases). The V gene's germline CDR1 is MNHEY and CDR2 SMNVEV (reference sequence). CDR3 length: 14 residues. V lost 0 bases and J lost 6, with 11 bases in between. CDR3 sequence: CASSLSMGLKTQYF. Written as DNA, the CDR3 is TGTGCCAGCAGTTTATCGATGGGGCTGAAGACCCAGTACTTC.

The chain carries TRBV25-1 and TRBJ1-1; D is perhaps TRBD1 (5 bases). The CDR3 is 13 residues long. In germline, CDR1 is MGHDK, CDR2 SYGVNS. The ends were cut back, 2 bases at V and 4 bases at J, with 8 bases in the middle. The CDR3 loop reads CASSEQGGTEAFF. In DNA, the CDR3 is TGTGCCAGCAGTGAACAGGGTGGCACTGAAGCTTTCTTT.

CDR3 in DNA: TGCAGCGTTGAAGACGGCGGCCTAGCGGGGGGTACAGATACGCAGTATTTT. Protein: CSVEDGGLAGGTDTQYF. The genes are TRBV29-1 and TRBJ2-3; TRBD2 aligns across 11 bases. J lost 3 bases, V lost 0 bases, and 8 bases had no gene match. The CDR3 runs to 17 residues. CDR1 is SQVTM, CDR2 ANQGSEA, per germline.